Included here is one T cell receptor (beta chain) sequence, with context. The record originates from a study of blood T cell repertoires in COVID-19. TCRdb's table, derived via immunoSEQ multiplex PCR, lists solely in-frame clones and lacks some. The sample includes some 250,000 clones, 88% of them seen just once. This CDR3 is built from 16 residues. CDR1 and CDR2 from the germline V gene are GTSNPN and SVGIG (reference sequence). V was trimmed by 3 bases and J by 0 bases, leaving 15 bases between them. Sequenced input: peripheral blood. This TCR was recovered from a woman aged 40 to 50 who had recovered from COVID-19. The chain uses TRBV30 and TRBJ2-1, with D hard to call. CDR3 nucleotides: TGTGCCTGGAGCCTGGGCCTCTTCAGCTCCTACAATGAGCAGTTCTTC. Encoded protein: CAWSLGLFSSYNEQFF.